What follows is one T cell receptor (beta chain) and its context. This record belongs to a study of blood T cell repertoires in COVID-19. Background on the study: Specimens from acute and convalescent COVID-19 originated in the United States, Italy and Spain. The cDNA or gDNA used as material had been derived from T cells, B-cell-depleted T cells, or PBMCs.

Authors' methods: Reference gene primer amplification yielded estimated nucleated cell counts. The repertoire was sequenced with immunoSEQ multiplex PCR; TCRdb's copy has only in-frame clones and lacks some. The D gene and trimming were derived from the DNA, and the V and J assignments and clone size from that table. The sample includes around 100,000 clones, under 75% of them seen just once. Sequencing was carried out using peripheral blood. This TCR was sampled from a man older than 75 with acute or convalescent COVID-19.

In DNA, the CDR3 is TGTGCCAGTAGTTCCGCGGGACTAGCGGGAGATACGCAGTATTTT. Protein sequence: CASSSAGLAGDTQYF. V gene TRBV19 combines with J gene TRBJ2-3; 12 nucleotides agree with TRBD2. The CDR3 has 15 residues. V gave up 5 bases and J gave up 5 bases; unmatched junction bases: 5. Germline CDR1 reads LNHDA; CDR2 reads SQIVND (reference sequence).